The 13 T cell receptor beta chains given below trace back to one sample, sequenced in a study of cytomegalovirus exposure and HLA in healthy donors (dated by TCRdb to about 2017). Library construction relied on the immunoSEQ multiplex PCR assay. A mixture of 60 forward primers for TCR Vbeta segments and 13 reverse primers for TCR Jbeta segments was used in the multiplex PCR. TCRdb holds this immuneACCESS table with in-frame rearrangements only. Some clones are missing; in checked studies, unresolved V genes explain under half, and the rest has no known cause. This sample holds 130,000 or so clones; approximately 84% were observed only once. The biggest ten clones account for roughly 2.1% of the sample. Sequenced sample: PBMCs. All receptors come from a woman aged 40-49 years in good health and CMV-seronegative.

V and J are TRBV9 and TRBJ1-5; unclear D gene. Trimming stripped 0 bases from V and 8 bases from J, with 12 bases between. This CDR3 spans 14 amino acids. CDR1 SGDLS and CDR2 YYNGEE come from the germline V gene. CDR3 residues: CASSVGGGIEPQHF. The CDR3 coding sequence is TGTGCCAGCAGCGTAGGGGGAGGCATCGAGCCCCAGCATTTT.

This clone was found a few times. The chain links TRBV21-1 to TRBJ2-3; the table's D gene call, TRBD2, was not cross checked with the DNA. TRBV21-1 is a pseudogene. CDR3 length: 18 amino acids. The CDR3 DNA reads TGTGCCAGCAGCACCGCAAAAGGACTAGCGGGGGTGGGGGATACGCAGTATTTT. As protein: CASSTAKGLAGVGDTQYF.

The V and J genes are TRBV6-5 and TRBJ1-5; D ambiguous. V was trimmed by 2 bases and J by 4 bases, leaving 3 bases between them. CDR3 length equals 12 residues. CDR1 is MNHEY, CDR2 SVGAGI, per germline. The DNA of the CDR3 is TGTGCCAGCAGTTACGCGAATCAGCCCCAGCATTTT. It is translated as CASSYANQPQHF.

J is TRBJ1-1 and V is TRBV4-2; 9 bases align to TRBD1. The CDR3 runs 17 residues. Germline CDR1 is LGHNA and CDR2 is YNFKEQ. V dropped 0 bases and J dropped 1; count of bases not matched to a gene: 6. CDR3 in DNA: TGTGCCAGCAGCCAAGAGTACAGGGGGCCGAAGAACACTGAAGCTTTCTTT. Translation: CASSQEYRGPKNTEAFF.

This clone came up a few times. The chain's CDR3 is CASSLEGVHEQYF. CDR3 nucleotide sequence: TGCGCCAGCAGCTTAGAGGGGGTCCACGAGCAGTACTTC. The genes are TRBV5-1 and TRBJ2-7; tentative D call: TRBD1 (6 bases). Germline CDR1 SGHRS, CDR2 YFSETQ. V was clipped by 2 bases and J by 5 bases, with 11 bases between them. The CDR3 runs to 13 residues. The variable domain in full, completed from reference TRBV5-1 and TRBJ2-7, reads KAGVTQTPRYLIKTRGQQVTLSCSPISGHRSVSWYQQTPGQGLQFLFEYFSETQRNKGNFPGRFSGRQFSNSRSEMNVSTLELGDSALYLCASSLEGVHEQYFGPGTRLTVT.

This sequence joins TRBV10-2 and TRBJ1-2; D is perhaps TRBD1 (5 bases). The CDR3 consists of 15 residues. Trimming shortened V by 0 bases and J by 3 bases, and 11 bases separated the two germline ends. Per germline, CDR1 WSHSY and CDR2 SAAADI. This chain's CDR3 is CASSESFQGHYGYTF. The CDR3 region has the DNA TGCGCCAGCAGTGAGTCGTTTCAGGGCCACTATGGCTACACCTTC.

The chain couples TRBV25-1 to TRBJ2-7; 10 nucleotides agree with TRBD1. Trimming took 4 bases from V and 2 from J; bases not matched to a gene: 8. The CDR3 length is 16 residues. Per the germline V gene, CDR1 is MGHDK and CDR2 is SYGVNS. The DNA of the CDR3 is TGTGCCAGCAGTGGAGGGGCGGGACAGGGGACCTACGAGCAGTACTTC. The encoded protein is CASSGGAGQGTYEQYF.

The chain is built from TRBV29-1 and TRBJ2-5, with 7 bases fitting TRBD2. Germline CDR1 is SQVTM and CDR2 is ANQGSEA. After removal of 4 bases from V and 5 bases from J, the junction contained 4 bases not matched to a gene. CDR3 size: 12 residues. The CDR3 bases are TGCAGCGTTGGGCGGGGGTGGGAGACCCAGTACTTC. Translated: CSVGRGWETQYF.

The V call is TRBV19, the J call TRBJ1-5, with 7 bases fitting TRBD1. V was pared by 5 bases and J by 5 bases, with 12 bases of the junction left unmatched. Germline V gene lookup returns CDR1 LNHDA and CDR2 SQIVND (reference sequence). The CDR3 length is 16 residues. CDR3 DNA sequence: TGTGCCAGTAGTCCGACCCGGGACAGCCTGTATCAGCCCCAGCATTTT. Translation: CASSPTRDSLYQPQHF.

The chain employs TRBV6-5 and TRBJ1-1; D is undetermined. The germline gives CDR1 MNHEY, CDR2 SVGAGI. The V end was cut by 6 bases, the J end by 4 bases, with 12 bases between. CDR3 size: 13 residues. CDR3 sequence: CASSLMPGTEAFF. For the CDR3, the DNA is TGTGCCAGCAGCCTCATGCCGGGCACTGAAGCTTTCTTT.

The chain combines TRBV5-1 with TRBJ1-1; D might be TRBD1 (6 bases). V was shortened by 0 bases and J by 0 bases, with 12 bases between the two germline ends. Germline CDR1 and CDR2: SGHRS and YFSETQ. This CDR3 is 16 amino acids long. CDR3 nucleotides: TGCGCCAGCAGCTTGGGAGCGGGGGCCATGAACACTGAAGCTTTCTTT. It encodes CASSLGAGAMNTEAFF.

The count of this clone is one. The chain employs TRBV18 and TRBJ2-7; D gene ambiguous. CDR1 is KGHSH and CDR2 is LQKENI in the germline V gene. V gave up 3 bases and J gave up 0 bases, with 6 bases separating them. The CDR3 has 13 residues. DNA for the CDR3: TGTGCCAGCTCACCCCGCAGCTCCTACGAGCAGTACTTC. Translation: CASSPRSSYEQYF.

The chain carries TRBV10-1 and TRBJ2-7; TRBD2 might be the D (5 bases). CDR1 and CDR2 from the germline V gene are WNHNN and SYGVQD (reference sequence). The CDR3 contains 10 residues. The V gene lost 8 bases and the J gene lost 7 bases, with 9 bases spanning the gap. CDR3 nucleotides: TGCGCCAGCCTCGGGAAGGAGCAGTACTTC. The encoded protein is CASLGKEQYF.